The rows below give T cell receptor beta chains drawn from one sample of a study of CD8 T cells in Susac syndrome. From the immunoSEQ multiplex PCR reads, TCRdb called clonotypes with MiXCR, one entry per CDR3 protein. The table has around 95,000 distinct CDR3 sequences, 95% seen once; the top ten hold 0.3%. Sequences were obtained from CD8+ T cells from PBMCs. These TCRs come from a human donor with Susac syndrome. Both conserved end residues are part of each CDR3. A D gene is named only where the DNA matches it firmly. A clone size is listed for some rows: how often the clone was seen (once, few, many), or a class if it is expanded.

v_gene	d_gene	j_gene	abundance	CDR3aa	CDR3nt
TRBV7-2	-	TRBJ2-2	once	CASSSGFANTGELFF	TGTGCCAGCAGCTCAGGGTTCGCGAACACCGGGGAGCTGTTTTTT
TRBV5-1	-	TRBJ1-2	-	CASSPPLYGYTF	TGCGCCAGCAGCCCTCCCCTCTATGGCTACACCTTC
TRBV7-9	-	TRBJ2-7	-	CASSLEHYDEQYF	TGTGCCAGCAGCTTAGAACACTACGACGAGCAGTACTTC
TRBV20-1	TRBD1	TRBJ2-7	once	CSAGGTGSYEQYF	TGCAGTGCTGGGGGGACAGGCTCCTACGAGCAGTACTTC
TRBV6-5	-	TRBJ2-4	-	CASSNPGQINIQYF	TGTGCCAGCAGTAACCCCGGACAGATAAACATTCAGTACTTC
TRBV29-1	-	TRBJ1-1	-	CSVNRDSEAFF	TGCAGCGTGAACAGGGATTCGGAAGCTTTCTTT
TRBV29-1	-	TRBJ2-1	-	CSVGPRGSSNEQFF	TGCAGCGTTGGGCCGCGAGGGTCCTCCAATGAGCAGTTCTTC
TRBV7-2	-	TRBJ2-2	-	CASSLGGVLRTGELFF	TGTGCCAGCAGCTTAGGTGGGGTCTTGAGGACCGGGGAGCTGTTTTTT
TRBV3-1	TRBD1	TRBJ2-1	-	CASSPPRQGADEQFF	TGTGCCAGCAGCCCCCCACGTCAGGGGGCGGATGAGCAGTTCTTC
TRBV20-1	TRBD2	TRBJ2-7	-	CSARDFTSGGYEQYF	TGCAGTGCTAGAGATTTTACTAGCGGGGGGTACGAGCAGTACTTC
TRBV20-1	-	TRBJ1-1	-	CSARGLRNLNTEAFF	TGCAGTGCCAGAGGACTCCGAAACCTGAACACTGAAGCTTTCTTT
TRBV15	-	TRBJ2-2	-	CATSRDTGELFF	TGTGCCACCAGCAGAGACACCGGGGAGCTGTTTTTT
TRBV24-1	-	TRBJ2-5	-	CATSDSGRPQETQYF	TGTGCCACCAGTGATTCAGGGAGACCTCAGGAGACCCAGTACTTC
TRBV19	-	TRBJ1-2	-	CASFPGLYDLTANYGYTF	TGTGCCAGTTTCCCGGGCCTCTACGATCTCACAGCTAACTATGGCTACACCTTC
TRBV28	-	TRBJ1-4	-	CASSFGTQKEKLFF	TGTGCCAGCAGTTTCGGGACACAGAAGGAAAAACTGTTTTTT
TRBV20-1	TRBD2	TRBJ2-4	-	CSARRLAGPPSQGNIQYF	TGCAGTGCTAGGAGGCTAGCGGGGCCCCCTAGCCAAGGAAACATTCAGTACTTC
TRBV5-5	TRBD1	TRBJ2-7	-	CASSLIGQVEEQYF	TGTGCCAGCAGCTTAATCGGACAGGTCGAGGAGCAGTACTTC
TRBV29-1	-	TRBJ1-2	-	CSVGSGRGYTF	TGCAGCGTTGGCTCGGGACGGGGCTACACCTTC
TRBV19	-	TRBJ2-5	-	CASSIARTGEETQYF	TGTGCCAGTAGTATAGCCCGGACGGGCGAAGAGACCCAGTACTTC
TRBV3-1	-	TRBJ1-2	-	CASSQERGSGRTNYGYTF	TGTGCCAGCAGCCAAGAAAGGGGATCCGGAAGAACTAACTATGGCTACACCTTC
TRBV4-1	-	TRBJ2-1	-	CASSPTEGEQFF	TGCGCCAGCAGTCCTACCGAGGGTGAGCAGTTCTTC
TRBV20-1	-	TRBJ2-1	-	CSARAPEPEQFF	TGCAGTGCTAGGGCCCCAGAGCCTGAGCAGTTCTTC
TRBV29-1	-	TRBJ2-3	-	CSIMSRGLDTQYF	TGCAGCATCATGTCGCGGGGGCTTGATACGCAGTATTTT
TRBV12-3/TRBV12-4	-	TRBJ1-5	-	CASSFDPDQPQHF	TGTGCCAGCAGTTTTGATCCCGATCAGCCCCAGCATTTT
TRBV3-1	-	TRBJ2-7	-	CASSGTETYEQYF	TGTGCCAGCAGCGGGACCGAGACCTACGAGCAGTACTTC
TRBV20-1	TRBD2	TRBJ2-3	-	CSARDLAGPTDTQYF	TGCAGTGCTAGGGATCTAGCGGGGCCCACAGATACGCAGTATTTT
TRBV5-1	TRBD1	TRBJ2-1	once	CASSSDRGPHNEQFF	TGCGCCAGCAGCTCGGACAGGGGGCCACACAATGAGCAGTTCTTC
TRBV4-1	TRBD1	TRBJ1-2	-	CASSQAPNRGPYGYTF	TGCGCCAGCAGCCAAGCCCCTAACAGGGGACCCTATGGCTACACCTTC
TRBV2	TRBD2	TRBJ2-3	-	CASSPGTSGTDTQYF	TGTGCCAGCAGCCCCGGGACTAGCGGCACAGATACGCAGTATTTT
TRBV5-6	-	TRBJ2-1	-	CASSHFLRHNEQFF	TGTGCCAGCAGCCACTTTCTAAGACACAATGAGCAGTTCTTC
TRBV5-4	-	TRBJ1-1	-	CASSLSGAGEAFF	TGTGCCAGCAGCTTGTCAGGGGCAGGCGAAGCTTTCTTT